What follows are 7 T cell receptor beta chains derived from one specimen sequenced in a study of T-cell reconstitution after alpha-beta-depleted transplantation in children. It was with unique molecular identifiers that the TCRbeta library was prepared. TCRdb reprocessed the PCR reads via MiXCR and lists one record per CDR3 protein. The profile shows fewer than 1 million distinct CDR3 sequences, approximately 15% of them singletons. The input for sequencing was PBMCs, mostly from graft donor cells, taken 360 days after TCRalphabeta/CD19-depleted stem cell transplant. Receptors were obtained from a male patient aged 10 to 17 who had a stem cell transplant for acute lymphoblastic leukemia, so the T cells may come from the graft donor.

The chain joins TRBV7-2 to TRBJ2-1, with 14 bases identical to TRBD2. Germline V gene lookup returns CDR1 SGHTA and CDR2 FQGNSA. Trimming took 5 bases from V and 2 from J; bases not matched to a gene: 17. The CDR3 loop spans 21 amino acids. The CDR3 sequence is CASSPAMGLAGVNPTYNEQFF. CDR3 DNA sequence: TGTGCCAGCAGCCCAGCGATGGGACTAGCGGGAGTAAATCCTACCTACAATGAGCAGTTCTTC.

V gene TRBV20-1 combines with J gene TRBJ2-4; D gene ambiguous. CDR3 length: 15 residues. Trimming removed 3 bases from V and 0 bases from J, with 12 bases in between. The germline gives CDR1 DFQATT, CDR2 SNEGSKA (reference sequence). The CDR3 here is CSASGSLLAKNIQYF. The CDR3 bases are TGCAGTGCTAGTGGAAGCCTGCTAGCCAAAAACATTCAGTACTTC.

Only a few counts were recorded for this clonotype. The gene calls are TRBV25-1 and TRBJ2-3; 11 positions match TRBD2. V was pared by 4 bases and J by 4 bases, with 7 bases of the junction left unmatched. Germline V CDR1 and CDR2: MGHDK, SYGVNS. This CDR3 contains 16 residues. The CDR3 here is CASSGPSGRWPDTQYF. CDR3 DNA: TGTGCCAGCAGTGGACCTAGCGGGAGGTGGCCAGATACGCAGTATTTT.

The chain has TRBV5-1 and TRBJ1-4; 7 nucleotides align to TRBD1. V was clipped by 5 bases and J by 5 bases; unmatched bases: 9. From germline, CDR1 is SGHRS and CDR2 YFSETQ. This CDR3 spans 15 amino acids. This CDR3 reads CASRRPGQKNEKLFF. The CDR3 DNA follows: TGCGCCAGCAGGCGACCGGGACAGAAGAATGAAAAACTGTTTTTT.

This clonotype was counted many times. The rearrangement links TRBV2 to TRBJ2-1; D is possibly TRBD2 (5 bases). The CDR3 is made up of 15 amino acids. Trimming pared 4 bases from V and 6 bases from J, leaving 16 bases between. The germline V gene encodes CDR1 SNHLY and CDR2 FYNNEI. The CDR3 bases are TGTGCCAGCAGTGTGGTAGCGCCTCTATCCAATGAGCAGTTCTTC. It codes for CASSVVAPLSNEQFF.

There are many counts of this clonotype. CDR3 bases: TGTGCCAGCACGAGGAGTTTAGGCTACGAGCAGTACTTC. This encodes CASTRSLGYEQYF. The V gene is TRBV28, the J gene TRBJ2-7, with no clear D. V dropped 7 bases and J dropped 3 bases, with 13 bases sitting between them. From germline, CDR1 is MDHEN and CDR2 SYDVKM. This CDR3 has 13 amino acids.

This clonotype has a handful of counts. This chain connects TRBV11-2 to TRBJ2-1; D unresolved. The V end lost 1 base, the J end lost 3 bases, and 10 bases lay between the germline ends. Per germline, CDR1 SGHAT and CDR2 FQNNGV. This CDR3 spans 15 amino acids. DNA of the CDR3: TGTGCCAGCAGCTTAGGATTGCTCCTCTACAATGAGCAGTTCTTC. Encoded protein: CASSLGLLLYNEQFF.